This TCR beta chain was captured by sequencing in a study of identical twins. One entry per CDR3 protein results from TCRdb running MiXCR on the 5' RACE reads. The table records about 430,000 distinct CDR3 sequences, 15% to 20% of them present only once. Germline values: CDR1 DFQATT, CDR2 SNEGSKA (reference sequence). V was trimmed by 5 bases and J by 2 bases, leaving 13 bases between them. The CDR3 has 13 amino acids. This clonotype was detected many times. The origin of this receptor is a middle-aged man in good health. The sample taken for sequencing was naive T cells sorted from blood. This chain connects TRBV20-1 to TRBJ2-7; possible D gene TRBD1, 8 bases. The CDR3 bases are TGCAGTGCTCGGACAGGGACTACCTACGAGCAGTACTTC. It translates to CSARTGTTYEQYF.